The clone carrying this T cell receptor beta chain appeared a few times. This sample is part of a study of graft-versus-host responses after intestinal transplantation. The study, taken as a whole, reports: GvH clones surfaced in recipient marrow, some emerging earlier in ileum or blood.

Only in-frame clones appear in the TCRdb table, and some are missing; sequencing was by immunoSEQ multiplex PCR. The table shows 13,000 to 15,000 clones, with about two fifths occurring only once. The germline V gene encodes CDR1 GTSNPN and CDR2 SVGIG (reference sequence). The CDR3 runs to 14 residues. V was cut by 0 bases and J by 6 bases, with 14 bases left in between. Plates contained roughly 200,000 CFSE-labeled responder cells and roughly 200,000 irradiated, violet-dye-labeled stimulator cells. Sorting was performed after the reaction on proliferating CFSE-low CD3+CD4+ and CD3+CD8+ responders. The clonotype comes from a human patient who received an intestinal transplant. Material: alloreactive CD8+ T cells from a mixed lymphocyte reaction culture, obtained before intestinal transplant. Subset denoted: CFSE-low proliferating T cells sorted from approximately six-day pre-transplant mixed lymphocyte reaction (GvH or HvG direction). V is TRBV30 and J is TRBJ1-2, with a tentative D call TRBD1 (6 bases). For the CDR3, the DNA is TGTGCCTGGAGTGTTACAGGGACCGGGGATGGCTACACCTTC. It translates to CAWSVTGTGDGYTF.